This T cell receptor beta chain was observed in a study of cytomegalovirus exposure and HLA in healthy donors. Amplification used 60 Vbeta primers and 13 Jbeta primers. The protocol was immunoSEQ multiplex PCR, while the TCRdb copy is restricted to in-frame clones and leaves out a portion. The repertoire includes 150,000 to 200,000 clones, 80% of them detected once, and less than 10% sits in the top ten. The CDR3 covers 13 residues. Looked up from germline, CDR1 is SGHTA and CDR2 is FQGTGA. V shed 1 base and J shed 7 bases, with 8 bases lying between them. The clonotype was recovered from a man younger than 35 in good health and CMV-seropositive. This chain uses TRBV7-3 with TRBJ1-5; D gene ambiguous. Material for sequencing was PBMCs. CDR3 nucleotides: TGTGCCAGCAGCTTAATGATGGAGCAGCCCCAGCATTTT. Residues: CASSLMMEQPQHF.